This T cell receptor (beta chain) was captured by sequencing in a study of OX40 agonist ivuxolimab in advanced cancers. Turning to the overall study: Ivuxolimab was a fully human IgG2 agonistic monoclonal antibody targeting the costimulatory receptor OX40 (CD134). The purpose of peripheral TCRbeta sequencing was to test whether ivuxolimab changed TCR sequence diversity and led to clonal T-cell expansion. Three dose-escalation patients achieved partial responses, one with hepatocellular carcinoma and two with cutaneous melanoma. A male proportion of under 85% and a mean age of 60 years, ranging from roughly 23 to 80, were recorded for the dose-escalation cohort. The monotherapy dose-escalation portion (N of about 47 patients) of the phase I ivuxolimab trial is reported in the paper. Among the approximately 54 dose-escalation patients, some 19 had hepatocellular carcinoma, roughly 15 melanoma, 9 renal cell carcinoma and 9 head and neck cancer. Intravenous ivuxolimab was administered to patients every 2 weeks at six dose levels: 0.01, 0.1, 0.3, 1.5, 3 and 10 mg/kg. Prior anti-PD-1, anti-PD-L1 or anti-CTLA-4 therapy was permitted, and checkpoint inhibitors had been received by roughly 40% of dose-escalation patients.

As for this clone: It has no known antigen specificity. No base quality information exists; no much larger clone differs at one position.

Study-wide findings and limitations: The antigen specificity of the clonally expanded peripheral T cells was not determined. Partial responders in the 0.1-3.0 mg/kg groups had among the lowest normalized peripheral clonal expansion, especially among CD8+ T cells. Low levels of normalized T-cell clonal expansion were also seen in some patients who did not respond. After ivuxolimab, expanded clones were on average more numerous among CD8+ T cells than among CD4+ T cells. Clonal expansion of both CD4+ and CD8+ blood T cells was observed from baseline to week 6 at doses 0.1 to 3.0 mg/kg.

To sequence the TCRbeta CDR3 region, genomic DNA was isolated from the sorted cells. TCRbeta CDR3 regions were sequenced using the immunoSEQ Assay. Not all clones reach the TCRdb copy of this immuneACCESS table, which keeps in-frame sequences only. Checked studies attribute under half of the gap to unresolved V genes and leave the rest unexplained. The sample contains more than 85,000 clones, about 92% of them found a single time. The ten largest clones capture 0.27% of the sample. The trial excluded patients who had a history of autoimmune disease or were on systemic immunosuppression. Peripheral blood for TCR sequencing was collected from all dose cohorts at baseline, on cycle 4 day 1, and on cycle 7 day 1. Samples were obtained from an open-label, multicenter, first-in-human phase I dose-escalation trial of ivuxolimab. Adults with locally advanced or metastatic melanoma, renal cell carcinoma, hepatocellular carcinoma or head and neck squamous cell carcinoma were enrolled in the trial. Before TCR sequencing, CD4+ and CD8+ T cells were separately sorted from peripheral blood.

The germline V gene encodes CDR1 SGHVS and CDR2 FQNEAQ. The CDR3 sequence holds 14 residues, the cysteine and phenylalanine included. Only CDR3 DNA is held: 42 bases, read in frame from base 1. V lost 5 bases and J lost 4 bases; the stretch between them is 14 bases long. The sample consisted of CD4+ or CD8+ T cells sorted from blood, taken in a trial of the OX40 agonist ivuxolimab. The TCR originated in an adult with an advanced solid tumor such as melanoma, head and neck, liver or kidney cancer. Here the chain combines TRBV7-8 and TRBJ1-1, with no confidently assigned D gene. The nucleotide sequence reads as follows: TGTGCCAGCAGCCGAGACGGAGGGCTCACTGAAGCTTTCTTT. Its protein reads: CASSRDGGLTEAFF.